This T cell receptor beta chain was observed in a study of response to subunit inactivated influenza vaccine (dated by TCRdb to the late 2010s). The study in broad terms: Deep quantitative T cell receptor repertoire profiling was used in the study to track responses to a trivalent subunit inactivated influenza vaccine. General conclusions and limits of the study: According to the authors, only a limited number of new T cells may be recruited by each seasonal influenza vaccination.

Sequences DFQATT (CDR1) and SNEGSKA (CDR2) are obtained from the germline V gene (reference sequence). At the junction V is shortened by 3 bases and J by 7 bases, with 10 bases in between. Measured from the cysteine to the phenylalanine, the CDR3 is 12 residues long. Only the CDR3 region is kept as DNA, spanning 36 bases read in frame from base 1. This clonotype was detected only a few times. Its antigen target is currently unknown. No much larger clonotype is one base removed from it; base qualities were not supplied. The library was obtained by RT-PCR. Sequencing relied on an Illumina HiSeq 2500. TCRdb applied fastp at Q25 and MiXCR to the public reads, then kept only in-frame beta chains. Rows matching on CDR3 protein sequence are summarized as one entry with the most common DNA and genes. The sample includes 650,000 or so distinct CDR3 sequences, with roughly 15% observed a single time. The ten largest clones add up to 6% to 9.5% of the sample.

The rearrangement joined TRBV20-1 to TRBJ1-5, with no D gene named confidently. This clonotype originated in a man aged 45 to 65 who received an inactivated influenza vaccine. Donor details come from another sample of the same person, matched by shared clones. The starting material was PBMCs from blood, obtained about 14 days before vaccination. The DNA is TGCAGTGCTAGTTCCAGCGGACAGCCCCAGCATTTT. Its amino acids are CSASSSGQPQHF.